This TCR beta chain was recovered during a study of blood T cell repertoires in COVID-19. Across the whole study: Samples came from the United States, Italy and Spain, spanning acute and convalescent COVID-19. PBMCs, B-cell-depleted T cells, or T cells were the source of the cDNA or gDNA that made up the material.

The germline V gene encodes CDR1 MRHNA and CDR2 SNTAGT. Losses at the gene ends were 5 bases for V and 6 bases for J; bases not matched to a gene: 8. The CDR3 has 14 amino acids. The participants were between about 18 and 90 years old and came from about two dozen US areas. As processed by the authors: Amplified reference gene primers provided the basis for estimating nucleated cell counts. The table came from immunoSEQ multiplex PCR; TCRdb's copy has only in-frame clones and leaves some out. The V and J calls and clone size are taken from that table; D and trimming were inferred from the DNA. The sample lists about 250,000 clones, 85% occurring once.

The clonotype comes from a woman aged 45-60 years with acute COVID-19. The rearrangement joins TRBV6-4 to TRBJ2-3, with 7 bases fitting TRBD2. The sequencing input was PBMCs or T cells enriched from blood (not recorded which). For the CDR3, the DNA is TGTGCCAGCAGTTTGGGGGGGACGTGGGATACGCAGTATTTT. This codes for CASSLGGTWDTQYF.